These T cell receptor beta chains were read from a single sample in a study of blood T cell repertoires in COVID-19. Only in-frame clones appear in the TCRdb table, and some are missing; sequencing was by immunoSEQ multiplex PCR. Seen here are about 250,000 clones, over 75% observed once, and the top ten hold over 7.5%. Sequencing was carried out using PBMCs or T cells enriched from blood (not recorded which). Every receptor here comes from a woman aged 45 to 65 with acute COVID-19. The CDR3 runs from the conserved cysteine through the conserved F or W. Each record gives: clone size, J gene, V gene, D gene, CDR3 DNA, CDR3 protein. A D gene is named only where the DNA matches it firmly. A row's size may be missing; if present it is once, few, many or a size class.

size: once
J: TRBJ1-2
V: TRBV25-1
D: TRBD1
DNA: TGTGCCAGCAGTGGGCACCGACAGGGCTATGGCTACACCTTC
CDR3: CASSGHRQGYGYTF

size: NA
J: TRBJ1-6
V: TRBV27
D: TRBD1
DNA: TGTGCCAGCACAAGGACAGGCGCAGTAGATTCACCCCTCCACTTT
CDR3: CASTRTGAVDSPLHF

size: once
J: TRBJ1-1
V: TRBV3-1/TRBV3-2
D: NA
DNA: TGTGCCAGCAGCCAAGATATAAAGACAGCGAACACTGAAGCTTTCTTT
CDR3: CASSQDIKTANTEAFF

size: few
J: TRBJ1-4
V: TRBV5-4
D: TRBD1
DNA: TGTGCCAGCTCGGAGAACAGGGGTCTGAACGAAAAACTGTTTTTT
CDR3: CASSENRGLNEKLFF

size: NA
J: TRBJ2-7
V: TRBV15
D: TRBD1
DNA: TGTGCCACCAGCAGAGTGGGACAGGGACTACGCGAGCAGTACTTC
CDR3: CATSRVGQGLREQYF

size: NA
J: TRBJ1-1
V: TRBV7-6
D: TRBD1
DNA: TGTGCCAGCAGCTTCCAGGGGGCGGGGATTGACACTGAAGCTTTCTTT
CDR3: CASSFQGAGIDTEAFF

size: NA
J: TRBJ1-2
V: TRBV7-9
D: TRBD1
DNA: TGTGCCAGCAGCGCCGGACAGGGAAACTATGGCTACACCTTC
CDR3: CASSAGQGNYGYTF

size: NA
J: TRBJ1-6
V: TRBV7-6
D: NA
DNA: TGTGCCAGCAGCTTAAGGGAACCAACGGGAAGTTCACCCCTCCACTTT
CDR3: CASSLREPTGSSPLHF

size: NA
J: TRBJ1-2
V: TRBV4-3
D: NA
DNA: TGCGCCAGCAGCCAAGACCCGGGACACCAGACCACTTACTATGGCTACACCTTC
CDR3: CASSQDPGHQTTYYGYTF

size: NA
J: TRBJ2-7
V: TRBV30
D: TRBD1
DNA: TGTGCCTGGAGCACGGACAGGGAGAACTACGAGCAGTACTTC
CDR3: CAWSTDRENYEQYF

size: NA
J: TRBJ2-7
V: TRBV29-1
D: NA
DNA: TGCAGCGTTGAGCAGGGCTACGAGCAGTACTTC
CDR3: CSVEQGYEQYF

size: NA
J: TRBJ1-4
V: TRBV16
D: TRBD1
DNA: TGTGCCAGCAGCCACCCGGACAGGGGCGCCTCCCCAACTAATGAAAAACTGTTTTTT
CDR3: CASSHPDRGASPTNEKLFF

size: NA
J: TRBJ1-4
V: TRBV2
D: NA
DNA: TGTGCCAGCAGTGAACGCCGGGGTAATGAAAAACTGTTTTTT
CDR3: CASSERRGNEKLFF

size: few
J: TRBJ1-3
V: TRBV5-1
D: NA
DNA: TGCGCCAGCAGCTTGGATGGGCTCTCTGGAAACACCATATATTTT
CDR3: CASSLDGLSGNTIYF

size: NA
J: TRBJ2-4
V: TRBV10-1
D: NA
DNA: TGCGCCAGCAGTGACAGCGTTATGGGCAAAAACATTCAGTACTTC
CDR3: CASSDSVMGKNIQYF

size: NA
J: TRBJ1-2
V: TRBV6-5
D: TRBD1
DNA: TGTGCCAGCAGGAATGGGGACAGGTCTAACTATGGCTACACCTTC
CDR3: CASRNGDRSNYGYTF

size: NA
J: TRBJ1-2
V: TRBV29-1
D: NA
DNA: TGCAGCGCCGGTCCAGGGGTTAACTATGGCTACACCTTC
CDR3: CSAGPGVNYGYTF

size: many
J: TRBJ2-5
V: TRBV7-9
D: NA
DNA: TGTGCCAGCAGCTTACTCTCCGGACTAAGGCTAGAGACCCAGTACTTC
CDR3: CASSLLSGLRLETQYF

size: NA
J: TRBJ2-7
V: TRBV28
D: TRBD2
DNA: TGTGCCAGCAGTTCGGGACTAGCGGGGGCCTACGAGCAGTACTTC
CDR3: CASSSGLAGAYEQYF

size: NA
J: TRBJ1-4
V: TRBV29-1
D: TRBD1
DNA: TGCAGCGCCAAAGGGGGGGGACAGGGCTTGAGTGAAAAACTGTTTTTT
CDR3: CSAKGGGQGLSEKLFF

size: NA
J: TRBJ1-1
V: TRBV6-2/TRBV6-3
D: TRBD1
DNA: TGTGCCAGCAGATACAGGGGAGGGGGCACTGAAGCTTTCTTT
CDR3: CASRYRGGGTEAFF

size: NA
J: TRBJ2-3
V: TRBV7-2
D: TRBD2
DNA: TGTGCCAGCAGCTCCTACGGGGGGGCCTCAGATACGCAGTATTTT
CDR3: CASSSYGGASDTQYF

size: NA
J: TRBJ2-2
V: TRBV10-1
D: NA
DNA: TGCGCCAGCAGTGAGTCGCCAGGGAACACCGGGGAGCTGTTTTTT
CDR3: CASSESPGNTGELFF